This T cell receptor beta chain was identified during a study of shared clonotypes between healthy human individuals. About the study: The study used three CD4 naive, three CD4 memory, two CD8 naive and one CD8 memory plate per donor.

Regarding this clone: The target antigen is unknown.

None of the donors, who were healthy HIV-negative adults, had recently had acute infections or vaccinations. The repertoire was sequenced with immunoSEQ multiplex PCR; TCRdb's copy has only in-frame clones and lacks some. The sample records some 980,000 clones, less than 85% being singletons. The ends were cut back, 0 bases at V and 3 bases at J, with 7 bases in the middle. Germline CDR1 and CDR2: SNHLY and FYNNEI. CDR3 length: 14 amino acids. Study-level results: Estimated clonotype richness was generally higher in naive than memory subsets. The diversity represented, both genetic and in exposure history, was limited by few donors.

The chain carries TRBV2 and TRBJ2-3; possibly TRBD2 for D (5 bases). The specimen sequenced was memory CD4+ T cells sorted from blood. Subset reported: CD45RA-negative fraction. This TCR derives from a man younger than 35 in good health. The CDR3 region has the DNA TGTGCCAGCAGTGAAGCGCGGGCAACAGATACGCAGTATTTT. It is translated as CASSEARATDTQYF.